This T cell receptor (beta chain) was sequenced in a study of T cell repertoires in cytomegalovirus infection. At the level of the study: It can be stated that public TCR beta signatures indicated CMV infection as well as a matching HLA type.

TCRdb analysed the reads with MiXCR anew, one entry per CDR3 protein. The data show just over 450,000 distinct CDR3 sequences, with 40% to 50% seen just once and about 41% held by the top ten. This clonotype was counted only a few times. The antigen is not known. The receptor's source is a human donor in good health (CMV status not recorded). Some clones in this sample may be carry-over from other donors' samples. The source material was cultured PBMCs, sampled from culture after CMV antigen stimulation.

The CDR3 DNA follows: TGTGCCAGCAGCTCGGATTTCTCAAATAGCGGGGAGACCCAGTACTTC. It yields the protein CASSSDFSNSGETQYF. The rearrangement joins TRBV6-1 to TRBJ2-5, with 7 bases matching TRBD2. The CDR3 totals 16 residues. Trimming removed 6 bases from V and 5 bases from J; junction bases left unmatched: 15. Germline V gene data show CDR1 as MNHNS and CDR2 as SASEGT.